The 20 T cell receptor beta chains reported below all come from one sample, sequenced in a study of brain metastases from non-small cell lung cancer. Clones were sequenced by immunoSEQ multiplex PCR, and TCRdb holds only the in-frame ones, with some missing. The sample gives more than 4,000 clones, 70% to 90% of which show up once; 10% to 15% is in the top ten. The sequencing sample was made of tissue from a brain metastasis. These receptors were obtained from a donor at least 40 years old with non-small cell lung cancer.

The chain uses TRBV7-9 and TRBJ2-5; no reliable D call. V lost 2 bases, J lost 1 base, and 8 bases lay in between. The CDR3 extends over 14 amino acids. Germline CDR1 reads SEHNR; CDR2 reads FQNEAQ (reference sequence). CDR3 sequence (DNA): TGTGCCAGCAGCTTACGAAGTTTCCAAGAGACCCAGTACTTC. It is translated as CASSLRSFQETQYF.

V usage is TRBV7-9 and J usage is TRBJ2-1, with D possibly matching TRBD2 (6 bases). The germline gives CDR1 SEHNR, CDR2 FQNEAQ (reference sequence). Trimming took off 6 bases at V and 8 bases at J, with 17 bases between the two ends. This CDR3 has 14 amino acids. CDR3 nucleotide sequence: TGTGCCAGCAGGGGGGGAGTTGTTTATGATGAGCAGTTCTTC. Its protein product is CASRGGVVYDEQFF.

A few counts support this clone. The rearrangement joins TRBV25-1 to TRBJ2-1; D unresolved. CDR3 length equals 11 residues. CDR1 is MGHDK and CDR2 is SYGVNS in the germline V gene. Trimming left V 6 bases short and J 9 bases short, with 9 bases between. The CDR3: CASRIVGEQFF. CDR3 DNA: TGTGCCAGCAGGATTGTAGGTGAGCAGTTCTTC. Supplemented by reference TRBV25-1 and TRBJ2-1, the full variable domain reads EADIYQTPRYLVIGTGKKITLECSQTMGHDKMYWYQQDPGMELHLIHYSYGVNSTEKGDLSSESTVSRIRTEHFPLTLESARPSHTSQYLCASRIVGEQFFGPGTRLTVL.

The chain uses TRBV6-1 and TRBJ1-2, with D tentatively TRBD1 (5 bases). From germline, CDR1 is MNHNS and CDR2 SASEGT. CDR3 length: 16 residues. The V end lost 1 base, the J end lost 4 bases, and 16 bases lay between the germline ends. CDR3 residues: CASSEGLAVTGYGYTF. The CDR3 region has the DNA TGTGCCAGCAGTGAAGGCCTGGCAGTCACAGGCTATGGCTACACCTTC.

The chain employs TRBV11-3 and TRBJ2-1; 7 bases line up with TRBD2. The CDR3 contains 17 residues. Unmatched junction bases numbered 16, after V lost 2 bases and J lost 9 bases. CDR1 SGHNT and CDR2 YENEEA come from the germline V gene. The CDR3: CASSLFSVRGGSVEQFF. The CDR3, as DNA: TGTGCCAGCAGCTTATTCTCCGTGCGGGGAGGGTCAGTTGAGCAGTTCTTC.

The rearrangement joins TRBV19 to TRBJ1-4, with D hard to call. The CDR3 extends over 15 amino acids. Germline values: CDR1 LNHDA, CDR2 SQIVND (reference sequence). V dropped 3 bases and J dropped 3 bases, with 11 bases sitting between them. In DNA form, the CDR3 reads TGTGCCAGTAGTATGTCGGGTGTCGCTAATGAAAAACTGTTTTTT. Protein product: CASSMSGVANEKLFF.

Notes on this clone: The same CDR3 can be traced to other DNA sequences in this sample. The DNA for the CDR3 is TGTGCCAGCAGCCCGAATGGGGACGAGCAGTACTTC. Protein product: CASSPNGDEQYF. V and J are TRBV13 and TRBJ2-7; no clear D gene. CDR1 is PRHDT and CDR2 is FYEKMQ in the germline V gene (reference sequence). This CDR3 is 12 amino acids long. The ends were cut back, 5 bases at V and 5 bases at J, with 10 bases in the middle. The whole variable domain, filled in from reference TRBV13 and TRBJ2-7, reads AAGVIQSPRHLIKEKRETATLKCYPIPRHDTVYWYQQGPGQDPQFLISFYEKMQSDKGSIPDRFSAQQFSDYHSELNMSSLELGDSALYFCASSPNGDEQYFGPGTRLTVT.

CDR3 protein: CASSADGGPTDTQYF. CDR3 in DNA: TGTGCCAGCAGCGCGGATGGGGGGCCCACAGATACGCAGTATTTT. This sequence joins TRBV11-3 and TRBJ2-3; D tentatively reads TRBD1 or TRBD2 (6 bases each). Germline V gene data show CDR1 as SGHNT and CDR2 as YENEEA. This CDR3 comprises 15 residues. V lost 5 bases and J lost 2, with 14 bases in between.

This rearrangement joins TRBV7-9 to TRBJ2-5, with D perhaps matching TRBD1 (6 bases). The CDR3 has 16 residues. V was cut by 4 bases and J by 4 bases, with 19 bases left in between. Germline values: CDR1 SEHNR, CDR2 FQNEAQ (reference sequence). CDR3: CASSSPGTPGRETQYF. The CDR3 coding sequence is TGTGCCAGCAGCTCCCCCGGGACACCGGGGAGAGAGACCCAGTACTTC. Full variable domain (outside the CDR3, taken from reference TRBV7-9 and TRBJ2-5): DTGVSQNPRHKITKRGQNVTFRCDPISEHNRLYWYRQTLGQGPEFLTYFQNEAQLEKSRLLSDRFSAERPKGSFSTLEIQRTEQGDSAMYLCASSSPGTPGRETQYFGPGTRLLVL.

V and J are TRBV5-1 and TRBJ1-2; TRBD1 aligns across 7 bases. CDR3 length: 15 residues. Germline lookup yields CDR1 SGHRS and CDR2 YFSETQ. V shed 0 bases and J 6 bases; nucleotides not matched to a gene: 8. CDR3 in DNA: TGCGCCAGCAGCTTGGGGACAGGATGGACGAATGGCTACACCTTC. It translates to CASSLGTGWTNGYTF.

V is TRBV7-2 and J is TRBJ1-1, with D possibly TRBD1 on 6 matching bases. Trimming removed 5 bases at V and 1 base at J, with 14 bases between. The CDR3 length is 15 residues. Germline V lookup: CDR1 SGHTA, CDR2 FQGNSA. The DNA of the CDR3 is TGTGCCAGCAGCCCAGCGGGACACAGGAACACTGAAGCTTTCTTT. Its protein product is CASSPAGHRNTEAFF.

J is TRBJ2-5 and V is TRBV20-1, with D uncertain. Germline CDR1 is DFQATT and CDR2 is SNEGSKA (reference sequence). The CDR3 runs to 11 residues. Deletions cut 0 bases from V and 5 bases from J, with 4 bases between. The CDR3: CSARDRETQYF. The CDR3 DNA sequence: TGCAGTGCTAGAGATCGTGAGACCCAGTACTTC.

The V call is TRBV9, the J call TRBJ2-2; possibly TRBD1 for D (5 bases). The CDR3 loop spans 17 amino acids. Deletions cut 0 bases from V and 7 bases from J, with 19 bases between. Germline CDR1 SGDLS, CDR2 YYNGEE. The CDR3 DNA reads as TGTGCCAGCAGCGTAGAATGGACCATCAGGCAGGGCGGGGAGCTGTTTTTT. Protein sequence: CASSVEWTIRQGGELFF.

V and J are TRBV19 and TRBJ2-7; D is uncertain. The V gene's germline CDR1 is LNHDA and CDR2 SQIVND (reference sequence). The V and J ends lost 3 bases and 6 bases respectively, with 12 bases between them. CDR3 length: 13 amino acids. The CDR3 loop reads CASSMVANGEQYF. The DNA for the CDR3 is TGTGCCAGTAGTATGGTGGCTAACGGCGAGCAGTACTTC.

This clone was detected a few times. The rearrangement uses TRBV12-3 or TRBV12-4 and TRBJ1-2; D is unresolved. This CDR3 comprises 12 residues. The V end was cut by 8 bases, the J end by 6 bases, with 13 bases between. CDR3 nucleotides: TGTGCCAGCTCATTGACTGGCCATGGCTACACCTTC. Its translation: CASSLTGHGYTF.

The chain employs TRBV4-3 and TRBJ2-7; D uncertain. CDR1 is LGHNA and CDR2 is YSLEER in the germline V gene. The CDR3 covers 15 residues. Deletions cut 4 bases from V and 4 bases from J, with 17 bases between. The CDR3 bases are TGCGCCAGCAGCCCTTACGTCGGCACGGGTTACGAGCAGTACTTC. It specifies CASSPYVGTGYEQYF.

The chain carries TRBV30 and TRBJ1-2, with 7 nucleotides matching TRBD1. Losses at the gene ends were 3 bases for V and 1 base for J; bases not matched to a gene: 5. The CDR3 extends over 14 amino acids. In germline, CDR1 is GTSNPN, CDR2 SVGIG (reference sequence). The CDR3 spells CAWRVQGLNYGYTF. CDR3 coding DNA: TGTGCCTGGAGGGTACAGGGGCTTAACTATGGCTACACCTTC.

This chain links TRBV27 with TRBJ2-1, with D possibly being TRBD1 or TRBD2 (5 bases each). In germline, CDR1 is MNHEY, CDR2 SMNVEV (reference sequence). The CDR3 runs 13 residues. V lost 7 bases, J lost 6 bases, and 13 bases lay in between. The CDR3 coding sequence is TGTGCCAGCAATTTGGGGGTCAGCAATGAGCAGTTCTTC. Translating gives CASNLGVSNEQFF.

CDR3 loop: CASGLDITTNEKLFF. The CDR3 DNA reads TGTGCTAGTGGTTTGGATATTACAACTAATGAAAAACTGTTTTTT. The V and J genes are TRBV12-5 and TRBJ1-4; D is unclear. V was cut by 1 base and J by 0 bases, with 6 bases left in between. The CDR3 is 15 residues long. Germline V gives CDR1 LGHNT, CDR2 FRNRAP.

CDR3 sequence (DNA): TGTGCCACCAGTAGTTTGGACTCCGGTCGCAATGAGCAGTTCTTC. Protein sequence: CATSSLDSGRNEQFF. The chain carries TRBV24-1 and TRBJ2-1, with a weak D call TRBD2 (5 bases). V shed 6 bases and J shed 6 bases, with 17 bases lying between them. Germline-derived CDR1 and CDR2 are KGHDR and SFDVKD. The CDR3 has 15 amino acids.